This T cell receptor (beta chain) appears in the sequencing data of a study of cytotoxic CD8 clonotypes in ibrutinib-treated CLL. CDR1 and CDR2 (germline): LNHDA, SQIVND (reference sequence). Trimming took 7 bases from V and 2 from J, leaving 20 bases between them. CDR3 size: 16 residues. Assay: immunoSEQ multiplex PCR; the TCRdb copy retains only in-frame clones and omits some. Of under 30,000 clones in the sample, 75% to 80% were seen once. V is TRBV19 and J is TRBJ1-2, with a possible D match to TRBD1 (6 bases). The material was PBMCs, obtained after 36 months of ibrutinib treatment. This clonotype was sampled from a human donor with chronic lymphocytic leukemia. CDR3 protein: CASMGDRTGRNYGYTF. CDR3 coding DNA: TGTGCCAGTATGGGTGACAGGACGGGAAGAAACTATGGCTACACCTTC.